The source of this T cell receptor beta chain is a study of Ad26.COV2.S vaccination and SARS-CoV-2 variants. As for the study in general: Participants got Ad26.COV2.S intramuscularly, once or twice 56 days apart. Overall study results and limits: Recipients of vaccine and of placebo showed similar breadth of their non-spike TCR repertoires.

Using immunoSEQ multiplex PCR, the repertoire was profiled, and TCRdb retains in-frame clones only, with some absent. The repertoire includes fewer than 400,000 clones, roughly nine tenths of them detected once, and 5.5% sits in the top ten. Germline V CDR1 and CDR2: LNHDA, SQIVND (reference sequence). V dropped 5 bases and J dropped 6; count of bases not matched to a gene: 13. The CDR3 spans 16 residues. In the case of this clone: Its matching antigen is unknown.

Treatment denoted: approximately 18 received Ad26.COV2.S at low or high dose, single or two shots; roughly five received placebo; per-sample allocation not given. After the first vaccine or placebo injection, samples were drawn on day 63. Expression of Wuhan-strain SARS-CoV-2 spike came from the Ad26 vector that formed the vaccine. Material: peripheral blood, obtained in a trial of Ad26.COV2.S vaccine versus placebo. This chain joins TRBV19 and TRBJ2-1, with 7 positions matching TRBD2. The TCR sequence derives from a person between 18 and 59 years old who received the Ad26.COV2.S COVID-19 vaccine or a placebo. For the CDR3, the DNA is TGTGCCAGTAGTTCATATACCGGGACTATGGGCAATGAGCAGTTCTTC. This gives the protein CASSSYTGTMGNEQFF. The entire variable domain, with the rest obtained from reference TRBV19 and TRBJ2-1, is as follows: DGGITQSPKYLFRKEGQNVTLSCEQNLNHDAMYWYRQDPGQGLRLIYYSQIVNDFQKGDIAEGYSVSREKKESFPLTVTSAQKNPTAFYLCASSSYTGTMGNEQFFGPGTRLTVL.